The present T cell receptor beta chain was sequenced within a study of blood T cell repertoires in COVID-19 (TCRdb year 2020). Background for the entire study: Samples from collaborators originated in the United States, Italy and Spain and spanned both the acute and convalescent phases of COVID-19. The material from the prospective study consisted of cDNA or gDNA derived from T cells, B-cell-depleted T cells, or PBMCs. The dataset comprised deeply sampled blood TCRbeta repertoires from subjects exposed to, actively infected with, or recovered from COVID-19. The repertoires were made available in a free public database intended to serve as a resource for research on the immune response to SARS-CoV-2. Samples came from the ongoing ImmuneRACE study (first 160 participants) plus 1,254 subjects from 6 global collaborators. Nearly every sample came with metadata listing a de-identified subject ID, COVID-19 status, age in years and sex. HLA class I and class II types, where available, came from metadata supplied by the sample provider rather than from assay-based typing. Overall study outcomes, separate from this receptor: Clinical and demographic metadata were provided uncurated, with the amount varying by source and participant.

The immunoSEQ Assay, a bias-controlled multiplex PCR, was used to amplify TCRbeta CDR3 regions from genomic DNA. The study's own analysis went as follows. The number of nucleated cells in each sample was estimated from the amplification of reference gene primers within the assay. Sequence reads were collapsed and filtered to measure the absolute abundance of every unique TCRbeta CDR3 rearrangement. Productive Simpson clonality was computed per sample as the square root of Simpson's diversity index over productive rearrangements. Not all clones reach the TCRdb copy of this immuneACCESS table, which keeps in-frame sequences only. Checked studies attribute under half of the gap to unresolved V genes and leave the rest unexplained. From that table come the V and J calls and clone size; the DNA was used to work out D and trimming. Counted in this sample were 45,000 to 55,000 clones; over 70% of them appeared once. 15% of the sample rests with the top ten.

The germline V gene sets CDR1 to SGHVS and CDR2 to FQNEAQ. V trim: 4 bases; J trim: 3 bases; unmatched bases: 8. Spanning cysteine to phenylalanine, the CDR3 consists of 16 amino acids. This entry keeps only the CDR3 DNA: 48 bases, framed from base 1. Comments on this clone: Its antigen remains undetermined. The record has no base qualities; no much larger clone is one base away.

Whole blood was collected in K2EDTA tubes by collaborating institutions according to the institutions' own protocols. For TCRbeta analysis, collaborators shipped samples as frozen whole blood, isolated PBMCs, or DNA extracted from either of those sample types. The clonotype comes from a human donor with active or convalescent COVID-19. The donor label of this sample is uncertain. Sequencing used peripheral blood. The chain is encoded by TRBV7-8 joined to TRBJ2-4; TRBD2 lines up with 8 middle nucleotides. The CDR3 sequence is CASSSRPGTSKNIQYF. The nucleotide sequence is given as TGTGCCAGCAGCTCTCGCCCCGGGACTAGCAAAAACATTCAGTACTTC.